This note documents a single TCR beta chain sequence. This sample was included in a study of blood T cells in healthy people across ages. Using a J-beta primer mix together with a sample-barcoded 5' primer, a second PCR was run for about 6 to 12 cycles. MiXCR, run by TCRdb on the 5' RACE reads, gives a single entry per CDR3 protein. This table holds hundreds of thousands of distinct CDR3 sequences, approximately 44% found once. The CDR3 is made up of 12 amino acids. The germline V and J ends were trimmed by 5 bases and 12 bases, with 14 bases remaining between them. Germline V gene sequence: CDR1 SEHNR, CDR2 FQNEAQ (reference sequence).

The TCR originated in a man aged 55 to 69 in good health. The sequencing sample was made of blood. The V and J genes are TRBV7-9 and TRBJ2-1; D may match TRBD1 or TRBD2 (5 bases each). The CDR3 region has the DNA TGTGCCAGCAGCCGGCCGACGGGACCGCAGTTCTTC. Its protein is CASSRPTGPQFF. The complete variable domain, with remaining parts taken from reference TRBV7-9 and TRBJ2-1, reads DTGVSQNPRHKITKRGQNVTFRCDPISEHNRLYWYRQTLGQGPEFLTYFQNEAQLEKSRLLSDRFSAERPKGSFSTLEIQRTEQGDSAMYLCASSRPTGPQFFGPGTRLTVL.